These T cell receptor beta chains were read from a single sample in a study of shared clonotypes between healthy human individuals. The assay was immunoSEQ multiplex PCR, and TCRdb's table has in-frame clones only and misses some. The table shows over 300,000 clones, with about nine tenths occurring only once. Input material: memory CD8+ T cells sorted from blood. Receptors originate from a man between 18 and 35 years old in good health. Both conserved end residues are part of each CDR3. A D gene is named only where the DNA matches it firmly. For some rows the clone size is stated as once, few or many, or as a class when expanded; others skip it.

NA | TRBJ2-3 | NA | TRBV5-1 | 14 | CASSPATLTDTQYF | TGCGCCAGCAGCCCGGCGACACTCACAGATACGCAGTATTTT
NA | TRBJ1-6 | NA | TRBV5-8 | 17 | CASSFIRRGSYNSPLHF | TGTGCCAGCAGCTTTATTAGGAGGGGCTCCTATAATTCACCCCTCCACTTT
NA | TRBJ2-7 | NA | TRBV5-1 | 11 | CASSSGYEQYF | TGCGCCAGCAGCTCGGGGTACGAGCAGTACTTC
NA | TRBJ2-1 | TRBD1 | TRBV30 | 16 | CAWSVHRDREYNEQFF | TGTGCCTGGAGTGTACACCGGGACAGAGAATACAATGAGCAGTTCTTC
NA | TRBJ1-1 | NA | TRBV28 | 16 | CASSFHLGQSNTEAFF | TGTGCCAGCAGTTTTCATTTGGGGCAGTCCAACACTGAAGCTTTCTTT
NA | TRBJ2-5 | NA | TRBV9 | 16 | CASSVGGGGYTETQYF | TGTGCCAGCAGCGTAGGCGGCGGGGGCTATACGGAGACCCAGTACTTC
NA | TRBJ2-1 | NA | TRBV6-5 | 13 | CASSYSTSNEQFF | TGTGCCAGCAGTTACTCGACCAGCAATGAGCAGTTCTTC
NA | TRBJ2-5 | TRBD2 | TRBV4-3 | 16 | CASSQVRDYVAETQYF | TGCGCCAGCAGCCAAGTTCGGGACTATGTCGCCGAGACCCAGTACTTC
NA | TRBJ2-7 | TRBD1 | TRBV4-1 | 17 | CASSQYLPGQPSYEQYF | TGCGCCAGCAGCCAATATCTCCCGGGACAGCCTTCCTACGAGCAGTACTTC
NA | TRBJ2-4 | NA | TRBV13 | 11 | CASSLGDIQYF | TGTGCCAGCAGCTTAGGAGACATTCAGTACTTC
once | TRBJ2-7 | TRBD1 | TRBV5-1 | 15 | CASSLGTGTSYEQYF | TGCGCCAGCAGCTTGGGGACAGGTACCTCCTACGAGCAGTACTTC